One and the same sample provided the 16 T cell receptor beta chains below, sequenced in a study of pediatric ulcerative colitis. Clones were sequenced by immunoSEQ multiplex PCR, and TCRdb holds only the in-frame ones, with some missing. The sample contains tens of thousands of clones, roughly two thirds of which appear only once. One to two pinch biopsies were taken from the rectum during colonoscopy. The sequenced sample consisted of gut tissue. The receptors stem from a boy under 18 with severe ulcerative colitis.

The chain employs TRBV19 and TRBJ1-5, with D tentatively TRBD1 (6 bases). V gave up 7 bases and J gave up 7 bases, with 17 bases separating them. The germline V gene encodes CDR1 LNHDA and CDR2 SQIVND (reference sequence). This CDR3 is built from 14 residues. CDR3 nucleotide sequence: TGTGCCAGTACTAACCCCGGAAGGGGGCAGCCCCAGCATTTT. Its protein product is CASTNPGRGQPQHF. Complete variable domain (other parts from reference TRBV19 and TRBJ1-5): DGGITQSPKYLFRKEGQNVTLSCEQNLNHDAMYWYRQDPGQGLRLIYYSQIVNDFQKGDIAEGYSVSREKKESFPLTVTSAQKNPTAFYLCASTNPGRGQPQHFGDGTRLSIL.

The chain is built from TRBV7-2 and TRBJ1-1; 7 bases line up with TRBD1. The CDR3 has 15 amino acids. J was trimmed by 2 bases and V by 5 bases; bases with no gene match: 8. From germline, CDR1 is SGHTA and CDR2 FQGNSA. The CDR3 sequence is CASSPPTGANTEAFF. The CDR3 nucleotides read TGTGCCAGCAGCCCCCCCACAGGGGCAAACACTGAAGCTTTCTTT.

This clone was detected a few times. The chain uses TRBV30 and TRBJ1-5; D is possibly TRBD1 (5 bases). Germline V CDR1 and CDR2: GTSNPN, SVGIG (reference sequence). The V gene lost 1 base and the J gene lost 0 bases, with 7 bases spanning the gap. The CDR3 has 14 amino acids. The CDR3 region has the DNA TGTGCCTGGAGTGGACAGCTTAGCAATCAGCCCCAGCATTTT. Translating it yields CAWSGQLSNQPQHF. Using reference TRBV30 and TRBJ1-5 for the parts outside the CDR3, the full variable domain is SQTIHQWPATLVQPVGSPLSLECTVEGTSNPNLYWYRQAAGRGLQLLFYSVGIGQISSEVPQNLSASRPQDRQFILSSKKLLLSDSGFYLCAWSGQLSNQPQHFGDGTRLSIL.

The J gene is TRBJ2-3, the V gene TRBV4-1, with D hard to call. The CDR3 is 15 residues long. Germline values: CDR1 MGHRA, CDR2 YSYEKL. V was cut by 0 bases and J by 6 bases, with 13 bases left in between. The CDR3 DNA reads as TGCGCCAGCAGCCAAGATATAGCCCGCTCCGATACGCAGTATTTT. Protein product: CASSQDIARSDTQYF.

This chain joins TRBV15 and TRBJ1-5; no definite D call. The CDR3 runs to 13 residues. Trimming took 1 base from V and 4 from J, leaving 5 bases between them. In germline, CDR1 is LNHNV, CDR2 YYDKDF (reference sequence). The CDR3 DNA follows: TGTGCCACCAGCAGAGTAGGGAATCAGCCCCAGCATTTT. The encoded protein is CATSRVGNQPQHF. Supplemented by reference TRBV15 and TRBJ1-5, the full variable domain reads DAMVIQNPRYQVTQFGKPVTLSCSQTLNHNVMYWYQQKSSQAPKLLFHYYDKDFNNEADTPDNFQSRRPNTSFCFLDIRSPGLGDTAMYLCATSRVGNQPQHFGDGTRLSIL.

This chain links TRBV9 with TRBJ2-7, with TRBD2 identical over 9 bases. V lost 0 bases, J lost 7 bases, and 11 bases stayed unmatched. This CDR3 has 16 amino acids. Germline lookup yields CDR1 SGDLS and CDR2 YYNGEE. The CDR3 sequence is CASSVGARAGGLEQYF. The CDR3 nucleotides are TGTGCCAGCAGCGTAGGGGCAAGAGCGGGGGGTCTTGAGCAGTACTTC.

The rearrangement links TRBV19 to TRBJ2-1; 12 positions agree with TRBD2. J was trimmed by 7 bases and V by 6 bases; bases with no gene match: 13. The CDR3 extends over 17 amino acids. Germline loops: CDR1 LNHDA, CDR2 SQIVND (reference sequence). CDR3 coding DNA: TGTGCCAGTAGGAGCCGCCCCCTAGCGGGGGGGCCAAATGAGCAGTTCTTC. Encoded protein: CASRSRPLAGGPNEQFF.

The gene calls are TRBV2 and TRBJ1-1; TRBD1 is a possible D gene (5 bases). Trimming took off 7 bases at V and 4 bases at J, with 25 bases between the two ends. Germline V gene data show CDR1 as SNHLY and CDR2 as FYNNEI. This CDR3 spans 17 amino acids. DNA of the CDR3: TGTGCCAGCACCGCTCAACCATGGCAGGGCGGGTTCACTGAAGCTTTCTTT. It codes for CASTAQPWQGGFTEAFF.

The chain uses TRBV5-1 and TRBJ1-4; unclear D gene. Trimming pared 5 bases from V and 4 bases from J, leaving 3 bases between. The CDR3 is 11 amino acids. The V gene's germline CDR1 is SGHRS and CDR2 YFSETQ. CDR3: CASSNNEKLFF. CDR3 DNA: TGCGCCAGCAGTAATAATGAAAAACTGTTTTTT.

This chain connects TRBV7-2 to TRBJ2-5; D call uncertain. Trimming removed 3 bases from V and 5 bases from J, with 10 bases in between. The germline V gene encodes CDR1 SGHTA and CDR2 FQGNSA. This CDR3 has 13 residues. The CDR3 loop reads CASSFIGGETQYF. CDR3 DNA sequence: TGTGCCAGCAGCTTTATCGGTGGGGAGACCCAGTACTTC.

The V call is TRBV5-1, the J call TRBJ1-1; D is possibly TRBD1 (5 bases). Per germline, CDR1 SGHRS and CDR2 YFSETQ. This CDR3 spans 14 amino acids. V lost 4 bases and J 4 bases, leaving 14 bases between the germline ends. The CDR3 sequence is CASSTRDRGTEAFF. CDR3 sequence (DNA): TGCGCCAGCAGCACCCGGGACCGTGGCACTGAAGCTTTCTTT.

This rearrangement joins TRBV5-1 to TRBJ2-1, with 7 bases lining up with TRBD2. CDR1 is SGHRS and CDR2 is YFSETQ in the germline V gene. CDR3 size: 16 residues. V dropped 5 bases and J dropped 2; count of bases not matched to a gene: 10. The CDR3 loop reads CASRVAASGTYNEQFF. The CDR3 DNA follows: TGCGCCAGCAGGGTCGCTGCTAGCGGAACCTACAATGAGCAGTTCTTC.

The chain recombines TRBV7-2 with TRBJ1-1; 7 bases line up with TRBD1. V was pared by 5 bases and J by 13 bases, with 13 bases of the junction left unmatched. The CDR3 runs to 13 residues. Germline CDR1 and CDR2: SGHTA and FQGNSA. This CDR3 reads CASSPRTGSRSFF. The CDR3 nucleotides are TGTGCCAGCAGCCCACGGACAGGCTCGAGGAGTTTCTTT.

This clone occurred a few times. V and J are TRBV7-2 and TRBJ2-6; possibly TRBD1 for D (5 bases). V was clipped by 0 bases and J by 2 bases, with 8 bases between them. The CDR3 has 16 amino acids. CDR1 SGHTA and CDR2 FQGNSA come from the germline V gene. DNA of the CDR3: TGTGCCAGCAGCTTAGCGCTAGGGGCTGGGGCCAACGTCCTGACTTTC. Its translation: CASSLALGAGANVLTF.

The chain combines TRBV27 with TRBJ1-6; 8 nucleotides match TRBD1. J gave up 10 bases and V 3 bases, and 2 bases lay outside the gene matches. The CDR3 extends over 13 amino acids. CDR1 is MNHEY and CDR2 is SMNVEV in the germline V gene (reference sequence). As DNA, the CDR3 is TGTGCCAGCAGTTTTGGACAGGGATCACCCCTCCACTTT. Translating it yields CASSFGQGSPLHF.

The chain carries TRBV5-1 and TRBJ2-5; D ambiguous. Germline CDR1 is SGHRS and CDR2 is YFSETQ. Trimming removed 1 base at V and 0 bases at J, with 4 bases between. The CDR3 spans 13 residues. CDR3 sequence reads: CASSLSNQETQYF. The CDR3 coding sequence is TGCGCCAGCAGCTTGAGTAACCAAGAGACCCAGTACTTC.